This T cell receptor beta chain was recorded in a study of cytomegalovirus exposure and HLA in healthy donors. This clone was detected a few times. This specimen includes other DNA sequences encoding the same CDR3. The germline gives CDR1 MDHEN, CDR2 SYDVKM. This CDR3 is built from 15 residues. The V segment lost 1 base and the J segment 6 bases; nucleotides outside the gene matches: 6. 60 Vbeta and 13 Jbeta primers were used in PCR. Assay used: immunoSEQ multiplex PCR; TCRdb lists only in-frame clones, some missing. Altogether approximately 140,000 clones are present, 80% being singletons, with the ten largest covering 3% to 4%.

The chain uses TRBV28 and TRBJ2-7; TRBD1 matches 10 bases. The material sequenced was PBMCs. The receptor comes from a woman between 35 and 50 years old in good health and CMV-seronegative. The chain's CDR3 is CASSLSDRGLGEQYF. The DNA for the CDR3 is TGTGCCAGCAGTTTATCCGACAGGGGGCTTGGCGAGCAGTACTTC.